Sequencing of this T cell receptor (beta chain) was carried out in a study of shared clonotypes between healthy human individuals. Study results and limitations: Tissue TCR repertoires likely differ from these blood-only repertoires.

This clone was seen repeatedly, ten times or more. Its specificity is unknown. Sequencing was performed with immunoSEQ multiplex PCR; in TCRdb, only in-frame clones are kept and a portion is missing. The table includes over 95,000 clones, about half detected once. Donors, healthy HIV-negative adults, lacked recent acute infections or vaccinations. Source material: PBMCs. This clonotype originated in a woman aged 40 to 50 in good health. Some clones in this sample may be carry-over from other donors' samples.

In DNA form, the CDR3 reads TGTGCCAGCCGGCGGCCGGGGACAGAAAACTATGGCTACACCTTC. Translation gives CASRRPGTENYGYTF. The J gene is TRBJ1-2, the V gene TRBV19, with 7 bases aligning to TRBD1. The CDR3 extends over 15 amino acids. Germline loops: CDR1 LNHDA, CDR2 SQIVND (reference sequence). The V gene end was trimmed by 9 bases and the J gene end by 2 bases; junction bases not matched to a gene: 12. The complete variable domain, with remaining parts taken from reference TRBV19 and TRBJ1-2, reads DGGITQSPKYLFRKEGQNVTLSCEQNLNHDAMYWYRQDPGQGLRLIYYSQIVNDFQKGDIAEGYSVSREKKESFPLTVTSAQKNPTAFYLCASRRPGTENYGYTFGSGTRLTVV.